This TCR beta chain was identified during a study of blood T cell repertoires in COVID-19. Study summary: Collection of acute and convalescent COVID-19 samples took place in the United States, Italy and Spain. In each case, the material was cDNA or gDNA derived from T cells, B-cell-depleted T cells, or PBMCs.

As concerns this clone: The sample holds other DNA sequences that translate to the same CDR3.

CDR1 is SGDLS and CDR2 is YYNGEE in the germline V gene. Trimming removed 0 bases from V and 6 bases from J; junction bases left unmatched: 4. CDR3 size: 15 residues. Original analysis: Nucleated cell number was recorded as an estimate derived from reference gene primer amplification. The method was immunoSEQ multiplex PCR; TCRdb's version includes in-frame clones alone and lacks a portion of them. The V and J calls and clone size are taken from that table; D and trimming were inferred from the DNA. The table shows fewer than 500,000 clones, with 85% to 90% occurring only once. The rearrangement joins TRBV9 to TRBJ2-3, with 10 bases that match TRBD2. Sequenced material: peripheral blood. The sequence came from a woman under 40 with acute or convalescent COVID-19. In DNA form, the CDR3 reads TGTGCCAGCAGCGTAGCAGCGGGGGGGCCGGATACGCAGTATTTT. It translates to CASSVAAGGPDTQYF. Together with reference TRBV9 and TRBJ2-3, the CDR3 gives the full variable domain: DSGVTQTPKHLITATGQRVTLRCSPRSGDLSVYWYQQSLDQGLQFLIQYYNGEERAKGNILERFSAQQFPDLHSELNLSSLELGDSALYFCASSVAAGGPDTQYFGPGTRLTVL.